A single TCR beta chain is shown here with its context. The target antigen is unknown. Reverse transcription of all isolated RNA meant that expressed TCRB transcripts were sequenced. Clones were read by immunoSEQ multiplex PCR, and TCRdb kept only the in-frame ones, dropping some. The data hold approximately 250,000 clones, with 16% observed a single time. This specimen belongs to a study of beta chain features in type 1 diabetes. Overall study findings and caveats: Across all four CD4+ subsets, people with type 1 diabetes showed modestly shorter TCRB CDR3s.

CDR1 and CDR2 from the germline V gene are KGHSH and LQKENI. The CDR3 covers 15 residues. V was clipped by 4 bases and J by 2 bases, with 15 bases between them. V gene TRBV18 combines with J gene TRBJ2-7; D not resolved. This TCR derives from a man aged 25 to 40 with type 1 diabetes. Sequencing was carried out using naive CD4+ T cells from blood. The CDR3: CASSRTRNGPYEQYF. As DNA, the CDR3 is TGTGCCAGCTCACGTACGAGGAATGGGCCCTACGAGCAGTACTTC.